The rows below give T cell receptor beta chains drawn from one sample of a study of blood T cells in healthy people across ages. TCRdb independently ran MiXCR on the 5' RACE reads; one entry per CDR3 protein. The table has about 380,000 distinct CDR3 sequences, more than 45% seen once. Sample: blood. The receptors were gathered from a man between 60 and 70 years old in good health. The CDR3 runs from the conserved cysteine through the conserved F or W. D genes are given only for firm matches. Clone size, where shown, is once, few, many, or a class for clones that have expanded.

d_gene: TRBD1; j_gene: TRBJ2-5; abundance: many; v_gene: TRBV9; CDR3aa: CASSPRQGETQYF; CDR3nt: TGTGCCAGCAGCCCAAGACAGGGGGAGACCCAGTACTTC
d_gene: -; j_gene: TRBJ2-5; abundance: few; v_gene: TRBV20-1; CDR3aa: CSARDSGTGGTQYF; CDR3nt: TGCAGTGCTAGAGACTCCGGGACCGGCGGGACCCAGTACTTC
d_gene: -; j_gene: TRBJ1-1; abundance: -; v_gene: TRBV28; CDR3aa: CASSLLKGRNTEAFF; CDR3nt: TGTGCCAGCAGTTTATTGAAGGGGCGCAACACTGAAGCTTTCTTT
d_gene: -; j_gene: TRBJ1-1; abundance: -; v_gene: TRBV6-2/TRBV6-3; CDR3aa: CARRGGFTEAFF; CDR3nt: TGTGCCAGGCGAGGGGGTTTCACTGAAGCTTTCTTT
d_gene: -; j_gene: TRBJ2-1; abundance: -; v_gene: TRBV24-1; CDR3aa: CATSDPGQYNEQFF; CDR3nt: TGTGCCACCAGTGACCCGGGACAATACAATGAGCAGTTCTTC
d_gene: TRBD2; j_gene: TRBJ2-1; abundance: many; v_gene: TRBV24-1; CDR3aa: CATSEGLASREQFF; CDR3nt: TGTGCCACCAGTGAGGGACTAGCCTCCCGTGAGCAGTTCTTC
d_gene: -; j_gene: TRBJ1-4; abundance: -; v_gene: TRBV2; CDR3aa: CASSAGRASEKLFF; CDR3nt: TGTGCCAGCAGCGCAGGGAGGGCTAGTGAAAAACTGTTTTTT
d_gene: -; j_gene: TRBJ2-5; abundance: -; v_gene: TRBV18; CDR3aa: CASSPPGSQETQYF; CDR3nt: TGTGCCAGCTCACCACCGGGTTCCCAAGAGACCCAGTACTTC
d_gene: -; j_gene: TRBJ1-4; abundance: many; v_gene: TRBV3-1; CDR3aa: CASSQDSGGRSNEKLFF; CDR3nt: TGTGCCAGCAGCCAAGATTCTGGGGGGAGATCTAATGAAAAACTGTTTTTT
d_gene: TRBD1; j_gene: TRBJ1-2; abundance: -; v_gene: TRBV12-3/TRBV12-4; CDR3aa: CASSLAGTGPNYGYTF; CDR3nt: TGTGCCAGCAGTTTAGCGGGGACAGGACCTAACTATGGCTACACCTTC
d_gene: -; j_gene: TRBJ2-5; abundance: -; v_gene: TRBV7-2; CDR3aa: CTSSLGTFQETQYF; CDR3nt: TGTACCAGCAGCTTAGGGACCTTTCAAGAGACCCAGTACTTC
d_gene: -; j_gene: TRBJ2-1; abundance: -; v_gene: TRBV7-6; CDR3aa: CASSPPRGPGSNEQFF; CDR3nt: TGTGCCAGCAGCCCCCCGAGAGGCCCAGGAAGCAATGAGCAGTTCTTC
d_gene: -; j_gene: TRBJ2-7; abundance: -; v_gene: TRBV10-3; CDR3aa: CAIGTEGLDEQYF; CDR3nt: TGTGCCATCGGGACCGAGGGGCTGGACGAGCAGTACTTC
d_gene: -; j_gene: TRBJ2-7; abundance: few; v_gene: TRBV4-3; CDR3aa: CASSRETGIVGEQYF; CDR3nt: TGCGCCAGCAGCCGCGAAACCGGGATCGTGGGCGAGCAGTACTTC
d_gene: TRBD2; j_gene: TRBJ2-2; abundance: few; v_gene: TRBV12-3/TRBV12-4; CDR3aa: CASSPGTSGVADTGELFF; CDR3nt: TGTGCCAGCAGTCCCGGGACTAGCGGGGTAGCGGACACCGGGGAGCTGTTTTTT
d_gene: -; j_gene: TRBJ2-3; abundance: -; v_gene: TRBV28; CDR3aa: CASSLLGQGFWYF; CDR3nt: TGTGCCAGCAGTTTATTGGGCCAGGGCTTTTGGTATTTT
d_gene: TRBD1; j_gene: TRBJ2-3; abundance: few; v_gene: TRBV15; CDR3aa: CATSRAGTGADTQYF; CDR3nt: TGTGCCACCAGCAGAGCCGGGACAGGGGCAGATACGCAGTATTTT
d_gene: -; j_gene: TRBJ1-2; abundance: -; v_gene: TRBV7-2; CDR3aa: CASSSKGAMGYTF; CDR3nt: TGTGCCAGCAGCTCCAAGGGCGCCATGGGCTACACCTTC
d_gene: TRBD2; j_gene: TRBJ2-3; abundance: -; v_gene: TRBV6-6; CDR3aa: CASSYSRLAGGDTQYF; CDR3nt: TGTGCCAGCAGTTACTCTCGACTAGCGGGAGGGGATACGCAGTATTTT
d_gene: -; j_gene: TRBJ2-2; abundance: -; v_gene: TRBV7-3; CDR3aa: CASSPMDSNTGELFF; CDR3nt: TGTGCCAGCAGCCCCATGGACTCGAACACCGGGGAGCTGTTTTTT
d_gene: TRBD1; j_gene: TRBJ2-5; abundance: -; v_gene: TRBV5-1; CDR3aa: CASSSRDSQETQYF; CDR3nt: TGCGCCAGCAGCTCCCGGGACAGTCAAGAGACCCAGTACTTC
d_gene: -; j_gene: TRBJ2-4; abundance: -; v_gene: TRBV20-1; CDR3aa: CSASGLNIQYF; CDR3nt: TGCAGTGCTAGTGGCCTAAACATTCAGTACTTC
d_gene: -; j_gene: TRBJ2-5; abundance: -; v_gene: TRBV30; CDR3aa: CAWTAQGGGQETQYF; CDR3nt: TGTGCCTGGACTGCCCAGGGGGGTGGCCAAGAGACCCAGTACTTC
d_gene: TRBD1; j_gene: TRBJ1-6; abundance: few; v_gene: TRBV7-2; CDR3aa: CASSPGQGLNSPLHF; CDR3nt: TGTGCCAGCAGTCCGGGACAGGGATTGAATTCACCCCTCCACTTT
d_gene: -; j_gene: TRBJ1-1; abundance: few; v_gene: TRBV30; CDR3aa: CALNRGASTEAFF; CDR3nt: TGTGCCCTAAACCGAGGGGCGAGCACTGAAGCTTTCTTT
d_gene: -; j_gene: TRBJ1-6; abundance: once; v_gene: TRBV7-6; CDR3aa: CASSRGKSPLHF; CDR3nt: TGTGCCAGCAGCCGGGGGAAGTCACCCCTCCACTTT
d_gene: -; j_gene: TRBJ2-7; abundance: -; v_gene: TRBV18; CDR3aa: CASSRQENEQYF; CDR3nt: TGTGCCAGCTCCAGACAGGAGAACGAGCAGTACTTC
d_gene: -; j_gene: TRBJ2-1; abundance: few; v_gene: TRBV29-1; CDR3aa: CSVPPGARPYNEQFF; CDR3nt: TGCAGCGTCCCCCCCGGGGCCCGGCCCTACAATGAGCAGTTCTTC
d_gene: TRBD2; j_gene: TRBJ2-1; abundance: -; v_gene: TRBV5-1; CDR3aa: CASAGGAYYNEQFF; CDR3nt: TGCGCCAGTGCGGGGGGGGCCTACTACAATGAGCAGTTCTTC
d_gene: TRBD1; j_gene: TRBJ2-5; abundance: -; v_gene: TRBV7-7; CDR3aa: CASSPGQGSPEQYF; CDR3nt: TGTGCCAGCAGCCCTGGACAGGGTTCGCCTGAGCAGTACTTC
d_gene: -; j_gene: TRBJ2-1; abundance: few; v_gene: TRBV9; CDR3aa: CASSTTDWDLDEQFF; CDR3nt: TGTGCCAGCAGCACCACGGACTGGGATTTGGATGAGCAGTTCTTC
d_gene: -; j_gene: TRBJ2-4; abundance: -; v_gene: TRBV20-1; CDR3aa: CSAKLADTVAKNIQYF; CDR3nt: TGCAGTGCCAAACTCGCAGACACCGTAGCCAAAAACATTCAGTACTTC
d_gene: -; j_gene: TRBJ1-2; abundance: -; v_gene: TRBV29-1; CDR3aa: CSINQEGYTF; CDR3nt: TGCAGCATAAATCAGGAGGGCTACACCTTC
d_gene: TRBD2; j_gene: TRBJ2-3; abundance: -; v_gene: TRBV20-1; CDR3aa: CSAQGGTSGGRATDTQYF; CDR3nt: TGCAGTGCCCAAGGGGGGACTAGCGGGGGGCGTGCCACAGATACGCAGTATTTT
d_gene: TRBD2; j_gene: TRBJ2-7; abundance: -; v_gene: TRBV28; CDR3aa: CTKTGRARGRSYEQYF; CDR3nt: TGTACCAAAACCGGGAGGGCGAGGGGTAGGTCCTACGAGCAGTACTTC
d_gene: TRBD2; j_gene: TRBJ2-2; abundance: once; v_gene: TRBV9; CDR3aa: CASSVAPPLAGGTGELFF; CDR3nt: TGTGCCAGCAGCGTAGCCCCCCCTCTAGCGGGAGGCACCGGGGAGCTGTTTTTT
d_gene: TRBD1; j_gene: TRBJ1-5; abundance: -; v_gene: TRBV27; CDR3aa: CASSLMGQGAIGGNQPQHF; CDR3nt: TGTGCCAGCAGTCTTATGGGACAGGGGGCGATTGGGGGCAATCAGCCCCAGCATTTT
d_gene: -; j_gene: TRBJ2-3; abundance: once; v_gene: TRBV12-3/TRBV12-4; CDR3aa: CASSLSNRLRDTQYF; CDR3nt: TGTGCCAGCAGTTTGTCTAACCGGTTGAGAGATACGCAGTATTTT
d_gene: -; j_gene: TRBJ2-5; abundance: many; v_gene: TRBV29-1; CDR3aa: CSVEDRRQGRQETQYF; CDR3nt: TGCAGCGTTGAAGATCGCCGCCAGGGGCGGCAAGAGACCCAGTACTTC
d_gene: -; j_gene: TRBJ2-3; abundance: -; v_gene: TRBV20-1; CDR3aa: CSAFSITSTDTQYF; CDR3nt: TGCAGTGCTTTCAGCATTACTTCCACAGATACGCAGTATTTT
d_gene: -; j_gene: TRBJ2-7; abundance: once; v_gene: TRBV5-4; CDR3aa: CASSSIGQYEQYF; CDR3nt: TGTGCCAGCAGCTCAATTGGACAGTACGAGCAGTACTTC
d_gene: TRBD1; j_gene: TRBJ2-1; abundance: -; v_gene: TRBV20-1; CDR3aa: CSALAGQGTNEQFF; CDR3nt: TGCAGTGCCTTAGCCGGACAGGGAACAAATGAGCAGTTCTTC
d_gene: -; j_gene: TRBJ2-7; abundance: -; v_gene: TRBV7-2; CDR3aa: CASSLRWNEQYF; CDR3nt: TGTGCCAGCAGCTTAAGGTGGAACGAGCAGTACTTC
d_gene: TRBD2; j_gene: TRBJ2-2; abundance: once; v_gene: TRBV7-2; CDR3aa: CASSSWAGVDGELFF; CDR3nt: TGTGCCAGCAGCTCCTGGGCGGGAGTGGACGGGGAGCTGTTTTTT
d_gene: -; j_gene: TRBJ2-2; abundance: -; v_gene: TRBV7-2; CDR3aa: CASSRGPTGELFF; CDR3nt: TGTGCCAGCAGCCGCGGACCGACCGGGGAGCTGTTTTTT